The present TCR beta chain was sequenced within a study of radiotherapy plus CTLA-4 blockade in lung cancer. Germline CDR1 reads SNHLY; CDR2 reads FYNNEI. The CDR3 is 17 residues long. The trim removed 6 bases at V and 1 base at J, leaving 10 bases unmatched. Produced via immunoSEQ multiplex PCR; TCRdb's table is partial and in-frame only. There are 35,000 or so clones in the sample; approximately 89% occur only once, and 5% to 6% lies in the top ten. The sequence came from a human donor with non-small cell lung cancer who had stable disease on radiotherapy plus ipilimumab. V is TRBV2 and J is TRBJ2-2, with 8 bases aligning to TRBD2. This sample comprised peripheral blood, obtained from a patient treated with radiotherapy plus ipilimumab. In DNA, the CDR3 is TGTGCCAGCAGAGAACGATCGGGAGGGTGGAACACCGGGGAGCTGTTTTTT. Translated: CASRERSGGWNTGELFF.